The 23 T cell receptor beta chains given below trace back to one sample, sequenced in a study of shared clonotypes between healthy human individuals. Sequenced by immunoSEQ multiplex PCR; TCRdb stores in-frame clones only, minus some. The sample contains around 2.5 million clones, approximately 93% of which appear only once. Sequences were obtained from naive CD4+ T cells from PBMCs. Specified subset: CD45RA+ positively selected. Source of these receptors: a man aged 18 to 29 in good health. Some clones in this sample may be carry-over from other donors' samples.

This clone was detected a few times. The CDR3 DNA sequence: TGTGCTATTCAAGAGCAGTCGGGTGGTGGTGGCTACACCTTC. This gives the protein CAIQEQSGGGGYTF. The chain couples TRBV10-3 to TRBJ1-2; D remains unclear. The CDR3 is 14 residues long. From germline, CDR1 is ENHRY and CDR2 SYGVKD.

The gene calls are TRBV29-1 and TRBJ1-1, with 7 bases fitting TRBD1. The CDR3 runs to 14 residues. Losses at the gene ends were 4 bases for V and 4 bases for J; bases not matched to a gene: 9. Germline values: CDR1 SQVTM, CDR2 ANQGSEA. The CDR3 sequence is CSVVPARGGTEAFF. The CDR3, as DNA: TGCAGCGTTGTCCCCGCCAGGGGGGGCACTGAAGCTTTCTTT.

This chain joins TRBV10-1 and TRBJ1-4, with a weak D call TRBD1 (6 bases). Trimming left V 10 bases short and J 0 bases short, with 24 bases between. The CDR3 loop spans 18 amino acids. The germline CDR1 and CDR2 sequences are WNHNN and SYGVQD (reference sequence). In nucleotides, the CDR3 is TGCGCCACCCGCAGGGGTGGGGCCTCTGAGGCAACTAATGAAAAACTGTTTTTT. This translates into CATRRGGASEATNEKLFF.

Turning to this clone: Other DNA sequences within the sample encode an identical CDR3. The rearrangement links TRBV29-1 to TRBJ2-3, with D tentatively TRBD1 or TRBD2 (5 bases each). The germline V gene has CDR1 SQVTM and CDR2 ANQGSEA. The CDR3 covers 12 residues. V lost 4 bases, J lost 4 bases, and 9 bases lay in between. CDR3 sequence: CSVGGRADTQYF. Here the CDR3 DNA reads TGCAGCGTTGGGGGGAGAGCAGATACGCAGTATTTT.

The chain has TRBV15 and TRBJ1-1; D gene uncertain. V was clipped by 0 bases and J by 3 bases, with 5 bases between them. Germline V gene sequence: CDR1 LNHNV, CDR2 YYDKDF (reference sequence). This CDR3 region has 13 residues. For the CDR3, the DNA is TGTGCCACCAGCAGAGATGGGGACACTGAAGCTTTCTTT. It is translated as CATSRDGDTEAFF.

The J gene is TRBJ2-7, the V gene TRBV9; D gene uncertain. The germline V gene has CDR1 SGDLS and CDR2 YYNGEE. The V gene lost 1 base and the J gene lost 0 bases, with 8 bases spanning the gap. The CDR3 spans 14 residues. Written as DNA, the CDR3 is TGTGCCAGCAGCGTAAAAGACGGCTCCTACGAGCAGTACTTC. It is translated as CASSVKDGSYEQYF.

The rearrangement uses TRBV5-6 and TRBJ2-3; possibly TRBD1 for D (6 bases). V lost 5 bases and J 6 bases, leaving 16 bases between the germline ends. Germline V CDR1 and CDR2: SGHDT, YYEEEE. This CDR3 region has 14 residues. CDR3 sequence reads: CASSPDRLSDTQYF. CDR3 bases: TGTGCCAGCAGTCCAGACAGGTTGTCCGATACGCAGTATTTT.

The genes are TRBV5-1 and TRBJ1-1, with 7 bases that match TRBD1. This CDR3 is 15 amino acids long. Germline V gene lookup returns CDR1 SGHRS and CDR2 YFSETQ. The J segment lost 5 bases and the V segment lost 4 bases, leaving 11 bases of the junction unmatched. CDR3 in DNA: TGCGCCAGCAGCCCGACGACAGGGAGGAAGACTGAAGCTTTCTTT. It translates to CASSPTTGRKTEAFF.

The chain carries TRBV7-9 and TRBJ2-1; D ambiguous. Looked up from germline, CDR1 is SEHNR and CDR2 is FQNEAQ (reference sequence). Trimming shortened V by 0 bases and J by 10 bases, and 4 bases separated the two germline ends. The CDR3 is 11 residues long. The CDR3: CASSLAEEQFF. The CDR3 DNA reads TGTGCCAGCAGCTTAGCAGAGGAGCAGTTCTTC.

The chain employs TRBV27 and TRBJ2-2; 8 nucleotides agree with TRBD2. Germline values: CDR1 MNHEY, CDR2 SMNVEV (reference sequence). CDR3 length: 18 amino acids. J was trimmed by 7 bases and V by 0 bases; bases with no gene match: 13. The CDR3, as DNA: TGTGCCAGCAGTTTATCTGGTTGGTCGGGAGGGGGAGGCGGGGAGCTGTTTTTT. Protein: CASSLSGWSGGGGGELFF.

The chain is built from TRBV7-9 and TRBJ2-7; 9 nucleotides match TRBD2. The CDR3 covers 18 residues. Looked up from germline, CDR1 is SEHNR and CDR2 is FQNEAQ (reference sequence). Germline trimming cut 6 bases from V and 3 bases from J; bases unmatched to any gene: 18. The CDR3 DNA reads as TGTGCCAGCAGACATTTTGGGGAGGCTAGCGGGGATCGCTACGAGCAGTACTTC. Its translation: CASRHFGEASGDRYEQYF.

Notes on this clone: Other DNA sequences in the same sample also yield this CDR3. The genes are TRBV18 and TRBJ1-1; D ambiguous. V was shortened by 2 bases and J by 1 base, with 8 bases between the two germline ends. CDR1 and CDR2 from the germline V gene are KGHSH and LQKENI. The CDR3 runs to 14 residues. CDR3 DNA sequence: TGTGCCAGCTCACCAATTGCCACGAACACTGAAGCTTTCTTT. Amino acids: CASSPIATNTEAFF.

The chain employs TRBV14 and TRBJ2-2; no definite D call. Germline V gene data show CDR1 as SGHDN and CDR2 as FVKESK. CDR3 length equals 16 residues. The V end was cut by 4 bases, the J end by 3 bases, with 15 bases between. The CDR3 DNA reads as TGTGCCAGCAGCCGAAACAGACCGATGCACACCGGGGAGCTGTTTTTT. Amino acid sequence: CASSRNRPMHTGELFF.

This clone was counted a single time. V usage is TRBV19 and J usage is TRBJ2-1; D remains ambiguous. The CDR3 is 15 residues long. V lost 3 bases to trimming and J lost 5 bases, with 14 bases between them. Germline CDR1 and CDR2: LNHDA and SQIVND (reference sequence). Written as DNA, the CDR3 is TGTGCCAGTAGTATTGGGCGCGCAGGTCACAATGAGCAGTTCTTC. Its translation: CASSIGRAGHNEQFF.

The chain has TRBV5-1 and TRBJ2-3; 7 bases map to TRBD1. V was pared by 4 bases and J by 2 bases, with 10 bases of the junction left unmatched. CDR3 length: 16 amino acids. CDR1 and CDR2 from the germline V gene are SGHRS and YFSETQ. The CDR3 reads CASSPPGRGSTDTQYF. CDR3 nucleotides: TGCGCCAGCAGCCCGCCCGGCAGGGGGTCCACAGATACGCAGTATTTT.

The chain recombines TRBV19 with TRBJ2-2; 7 positions agree with TRBD1. The CDR3 is 16 amino acids. V lost 7 bases to trimming and J lost 0 bases; unmatched junction nucleotides: 8. CDR1 LNHDA and CDR2 SQIVND come from the germline V gene (reference sequence). CDR3 coding DNA: TGTGCCAGTAAATCTGGACAGGTGACGAACACCGGGGAGCTGTTTTTT. Its protein is CASKSGQVTNTGELFF.

The V and J genes are TRBV19 and TRBJ2-1; 7 bases are shared with TRBD1. V lost 3 bases to trimming and J lost 4 bases; unmatched junction nucleotides: 6. Germline CDR1 is LNHDA and CDR2 is SQIVND (reference sequence). The CDR3 consists of 15 residues. CDR3 nucleotides: TGTGCCAGTAGTATTAAAGGGGGCCCTTACAATGAGCAGTTCTTC. Its translation is CASSIKGGPYNEQFF.

The rearrangement uses TRBV6-1 and TRBJ2-7; possibly TRBD2 for D (5 bases). V was trimmed by 4 bases and J by 3 bases, leaving 10 bases between them. This CDR3 is built from 13 residues. The germline gives CDR1 MNHNS, CDR2 SASEGT. CDR3: CASSGGPYYEQYF. The CDR3 DNA sequence: TGTGCCAGCAGTGGCGGGCCCTACTACGAGCAGTACTTC.

The chain links TRBV20-1 to TRBJ2-7, with 7 positions matching TRBD1. V dropped 6 bases and J dropped 7; count of bases not matched to a gene: 6. This CDR3 region has 11 residues. Germline lookup yields CDR1 DFQATT and CDR2 SNEGSKA (reference sequence). DNA for the CDR3: TGCAGTGCCCAACGACAGGGAGAGCAGTACTTC. Translation: CSAQRQGEQYF.

V is TRBV6-5 and J is TRBJ2-2; the D call may be TRBD1 or TRBD2 (5 bases each). Germline-derived CDR1 and CDR2 are MNHEY and SVGAGI. The CDR3 is 15 residues long. V was pared by 0 bases and J by 13 bases, with 18 bases between. CDR3 in amino acids: CASSYSSTGMRVLFF. CDR3 coding DNA: TGTGCCAGCAGTTACTCGAGCACAGGAATGAGGGTGCTGTTTTTT.

This clone was observed a single time. The chain is built from TRBV30 and TRBJ2-4, with 12 positions matching TRBD2. This CDR3 contains 17 residues. J gave up 0 bases and V 2 bases, and 5 bases lay outside the gene matches. Germline V gene lookup returns CDR1 GTSNPN and CDR2 SVGIG (reference sequence). CDR3 nucleotide sequence: TGTGCCTGGAGTTATGGACTAGCGGGACTAGCCAAAAACATTCAGTACTTC. The encoded protein is CAWSYGLAGLAKNIQYF.

The CDR3 nucleotides read TGTGCCAGCAGCTTCACCGGTGTTGGGTACAATGAGCAGTTCTTC. Its translation is CASSFTGVGYNEQFF. The chain employs TRBV7-2 and TRBJ2-1; D ambiguous. Trimming left V 3 bases short and J 4 bases short, with 13 bases between. CDR1 is SGHTA, CDR2 FQGNSA, per germline. CDR3 length: 15 amino acids.

This clone was recorded only once. V gene TRBV7-2 combines with J gene TRBJ2-7; D might be TRBD1 (6 bases). Trimming left V 6 bases short and J 2 bases short, with 17 bases between. The CDR3 covers 15 residues. Germline-derived CDR1 and CDR2 are SGHTA and FQGNSA. CDR3 protein: CASSNTPGTTYEQYF. In nucleotides, the CDR3 is TGTGCCAGCAGTAACACTCCCGGGACAACCTACGAGCAGTACTTC.